These T cell receptor beta chains were read from a single sample in a study of OX40 agonist ivuxolimab in advanced cancers. Measured with immunoSEQ multiplex PCR; TCRdb has only the in-frame clones, and not every one. Of around 60,000 clones listed, under 90% are singletons. The sequences come from CD4+ or CD8+ T cells sorted from blood, collected in a trial of the OX40 agonist ivuxolimab. The receptor set was obtained from an adult with an advanced solid tumor such as melanoma, head and neck, liver or kidney cancer. Each CDR3 is given without its conserved first and last residue.

>TRBV21-1|TRBJ1-1
ASSLYPGATEAF
>TRBV7-9|TRBJ2-1
ASSVAGGFANEQF
>TRBV7-2|TRBJ2-3
ASSRAGGTDTQY
>TRBV5-1|TRBJ2-3
ASSLGRDTQY
>TRBV9|TRBJ1-4
ASSGRDRLEKLF
>TRBV27|TRBJ2-7
ASKPSRSSYEQY
>TRBV10-3|TRBJ2-2
AISELLPSGGRDSGELF
>TRBV7-2|TRBJ2-7
ASSLALGVGGEQY
>TRBV19|TRBJ1-3
ASSRQGDGNTIY
>TRBV4-2|TRBJ1-4
ASSQEAQRNEKLF
>TRBV11-2|TRBJ2-2
ASQGAGDTGELF
>TRBV30|TRBJ1-1
AWSFNSGNTEAF
>TRBV28|TRBJ2-3
ASTSSTDTQY
>TRBV5-4|TRBJ2-7
ASSLGGGKSGEQY
>TRBV2|TRBJ2-6
ASSGITETQAGANVLT
>TRBV28|TRBJ2-1
ASSLHGGGPGGEQF
>TRBV7-2|TRBJ1-3
ASSQVPGAPGNTIY
>TRBV19|TRBJ2-2
ATERQPTGELF
>TRBV7-3|TRBJ2-2
ASSLRATLNTGELF
>TRBV7-2|TRBJ1-4
ASSFWGEKLF
>TRBV7-8|TRBJ1-1
ASTLTFGTEAF
>TRBV5-1|TRBJ2-7
ASSDGLAGTYEQY
>TRBV6-1|TRBJ2-7
ASSAGTGPYEQY
>TRBV20-1|TRBJ2-1
SARNNEQF
>TRBV28|TRBJ2-1
ASSSGGNEQF
>TRBV6-1|TRBJ1-1
ASSVVLGAGTEAF
>TRBV19|TRBJ2-7
ASSIGTAIPDEQY
>TRBV30|TRBJ2-1
AWSRSGVFNEQF
>TRBV2|TRBJ2-7
ASRADEYEQY
>TRBV11-3|TRBJ1-5
ASSPSRINQPQH
>TRBV28|TRBJ2-1
ASKVAGAKDEQF
>TRBV4-2|TRBJ1-2
ASSQVDGTYT
>TRBV7-8|TRBJ2-1
ASRAPDSYNEQF
>TRBV10-3|TRBJ1-2
AISEAPGTDYGYT
>TRBV6-5|TRBJ1-5
ASKFGQGSNQPQH
>TRBV28|TRBJ2-5
ASSLQQETQY
>TRBV4-1|TRBJ2-2
ASSQVDWGTGELF
>TRBV7-2|TRBJ2-6
ASSSGRPSGANVLT
>TRBV10-3|TRBJ2-2
AIADTGELF
>TRBV4-2|TRBJ2-5
ASSQDRQGGETQY
>TRBV7-9|TRBJ1-6
ASSLKSWNSPLH
>TRBV11-2|TRBJ1-2
ASSDRVTGYT
>TRBV23-1|TRBJ1-2
ASSQSRTGEGGGYT
>TRBV5-6|TRBJ2-1
ASSSGLAGGGF
>TRBV19|TRBJ2-1
ASSIGSTGRDEQF
>TRBV7-6|TRBJ2-5
ASSLEGGQRETQY
>TRBV7-8|TRBJ2-5
ASRIQVQETQY
>TRBV7-2|TRBJ1-4
ASSLEATRGTNEKLF
>TRBV18|TRBJ2-1
ASSPLRVEQF
>TRBV5-6|TRBJ2-6
ASSLAGSGANVLT
>TRBV18|TRBJ2-7
ASSPSALAGPIEQY
>TRBV10-2|TRBJ2-1
ATEDRLAGGSQKGWGQF
>TRBV27|TRBJ1-4
ASSRGTNEKLF
>TRBV5-1|TRBJ2-7
ASSRQGTNEQY
>TRBV28|TRBJ2-7
ASSLGGQGNEQY